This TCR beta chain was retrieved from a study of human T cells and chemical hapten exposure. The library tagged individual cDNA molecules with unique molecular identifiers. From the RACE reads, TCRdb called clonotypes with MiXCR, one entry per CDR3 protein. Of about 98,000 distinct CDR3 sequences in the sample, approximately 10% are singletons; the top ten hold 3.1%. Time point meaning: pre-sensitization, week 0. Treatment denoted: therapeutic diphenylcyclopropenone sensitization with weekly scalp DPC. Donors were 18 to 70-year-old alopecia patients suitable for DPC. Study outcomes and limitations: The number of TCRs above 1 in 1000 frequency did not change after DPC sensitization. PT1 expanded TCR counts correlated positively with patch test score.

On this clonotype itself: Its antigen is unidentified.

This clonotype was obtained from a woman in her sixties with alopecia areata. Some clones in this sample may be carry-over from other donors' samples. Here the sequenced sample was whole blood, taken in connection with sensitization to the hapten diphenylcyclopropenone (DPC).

CDR3 nucleotides: TGCAGCGCTCAGGGGAGCAATCAGCCCCAGCATTTT. Protein sequence: CSAQGSNQPQHF. V gene TRBV29-1 combines with J gene TRBJ1-5; TRBD1 is a possible D gene (6 bases). The CDR3 totals 12 residues. V lost 7 bases and J 1 base, leaving 8 bases between the germline ends. CDR1 is SQVTM and CDR2 is ANQGSEA in the germline V gene.